This T cell receptor (beta chain) is drawn from a study of shared clonotypes between healthy human individuals. Across the study: Each donor contributed plates that comprised three CD4 naive, three CD4 memory, two CD8 naive and one CD8 memory.

The study's findings and limits: Memory subsets generally showed smaller estimated richness than naive subsets did.

This CDR3 has 13 residues. The V segment lost 10 bases and the J segment 2 bases; nucleotides outside the gene matches: 7. The V gene's germline CDR1 is MNHEY and CDR2 SMNVEV (reference sequence). Under the authors' procedure: Filtering differed for immunoSEQ, which gave only junction sequences without quality scores. Method: immunoSEQ multiplex PCR; TCRdb's copy keeps in-frame clones and lacks some. The V and J calls and clone size were taken over from that table, and D and trimming were inferred from the DNA. The table lists roughly 2,300,000 clones, 85% to 95% of them singletons. Comments on this clone: The antigen is unknown.

V and J are TRBV27 and TRBJ2-7; the match to TRBD2 covers 8 bases. The receptor was derived from a man younger than 30 in good health. Some clones in this sample may be carry-over from other donors' samples. The sample taken for sequencing was naive CD4+ T cells from PBMCs. This sample's subset: CD45RA+ positively selected. The CDR3 sequence: CATRRSGTYEQYF. The CDR3 DNA is TGTGCCACCCGTCGTAGCGGGACCTACGAGCAGTACTTC.